The 26 T cell receptor beta chains below come from one sample, sequenced in a study of blood T cells in healthy people across ages. A second PCR of roughly 7 to 11 cycles used a sample-barcoded 5' primer and a J-beta primer mix. MiXCR, applied by TCRdb to the 5' RACE reads, yields one record per CDR3 protein. The table shows some 890,000 distinct CDR3 sequences, with 25% to 30% occurring only once. These sequences were also reported in another study, on T cells of mothers and their children.

The sample comprised blood. These receptors originate from a woman aged 40 to 50 in good health.

Only a few counts were recorded for this clonotype. CDR3 DNA: TGTGCCAGCAACAATAGGGAGGAGGGGATCAATGAGCAGTTCTTC. Its protein product is CASNNREEGINEQFF. This chain joins TRBV6-6 and TRBJ2-1, with D tentatively TRBD2 (6 bases). This CDR3 has 15 amino acids. The germline V gene has CDR1 MNHNY and CDR2 SVGAGI (reference sequence). V lost 7 bases and J lost 6, with 19 bases in between.

This clonotype has a count of ten or more. The J gene is TRBJ2-1, the V gene TRBV29-1; possibly TRBD1 for D (6 bases). Trimming took 4 bases from V and 7 from J, leaving 8 bases between them. The CDR3 loop spans 11 amino acids. CDR1 is SQVTM and CDR2 is ANQGSEA in the germline V gene. The CDR3 spells CSVGDRNEQFF. CDR3 sequence (DNA): TGCAGCGTTGGAGACAGGAATGAGCAGTTCTTC.

The rearrangement links TRBV14 to TRBJ2-3; D possibly corresponds to TRBD1 (6 bases). V was clipped by 4 bases and J by 0 bases, with 11 bases between them. CDR1 SGHDN and CDR2 FVKESK come from the germline V gene. The CDR3 runs 15 residues. The CDR3 DNA follows: TGTGCCAGCAGCCCCGGACAGACAAGCACAGATACGCAGTATTTT. Residues: CASSPGQTSTDTQYF.

This rearrangement joins TRBV5-1 to TRBJ1-2; TRBD1 is a possible D gene (6 bases). The CDR3 length is 13 residues. The V gene's germline CDR1 is SGHRS and CDR2 YFSETQ. Trimming left V 2 bases short and J 6 bases short, with 11 bases between. The CDR3 reads CASSFQGQDGYTF. The DNA for the CDR3 is TGCGCCAGCAGCTTCCAGGGACAAGATGGCTACACCTTC.

The table lists this clonotype with a few counts. This sequence joins TRBV10-3 and TRBJ2-7; D possibly uses TRBD1 or TRBD2 (5 bases each). The V gene lost 11 bases and the J gene lost 5 bases, with 19 bases spanning the gap. Germline assignment: CDR1 ENHRY and CDR2 SYGVKD. The CDR3 spans 13 residues. The CDR3 DNA is TGTGCCTCGTCGTGGGACGTGCCCAACGAGCAGTACTTC. Protein product: CASSWDVPNEQYF.

V usage is TRBV7-3 and J usage is TRBJ2-3; no clear D. Trimming removed 5 bases at V and 1 base at J, with 16 bases between. The CDR3 is 16 amino acids. In germline, CDR1 is SGHTA, CDR2 FQGTGA. The CDR3 sequence is CASSIKGSLGTDTQYF. In DNA form, the CDR3 reads TGTGCCAGCAGCATCAAAGGGTCGTTGGGCACAGATACGCAGTATTTT.

The gene calls are TRBV28 and TRBJ1-1; D gene unclear. CDR1 is MDHEN and CDR2 is SYDVKM in the germline V gene. The V gene lost 10 bases and the J gene lost 2 bases, with 8 bases spanning the gap. CDR3 size: 11 residues. This chain's CDR3 is CATRLNTEAFF. The DNA of the CDR3 is TGTGCCACCAGGCTCAACACTGAAGCTTTCTTT.

This clonotype was counted only a few times. The rearrangement links TRBV10-3 to TRBJ1-1; D unresolved. The CDR3 is 14 amino acids. From germline, CDR1 is ENHRY and CDR2 SYGVKD. Trimming removed 2 bases from V and 3 bases from J, with 10 bases in between. CDR3 protein: CAISEGVEYTEAFF. CDR3 sequence (DNA): TGTGCCATCAGTGAGGGAGTAGAGTACACTGAAGCTTTCTTT.

Ten or more counts support this clonotype. The J gene is TRBJ2-1, the V gene TRBV4-3; TRBD2 matches 11 bases. This CDR3 is 17 amino acids long. In germline, CDR1 is LGHNA, CDR2 YSLEER. Unmatched junction bases numbered 13, after V lost 4 bases and J lost 8 bases. The CDR3 protein is CASSPVLGLAGGYEQFF. Here the CDR3 DNA reads TGCGCCAGCAGCCCGGTGCTTGGACTAGCGGGTGGTTATGAGCAGTTCTTC.

This clonotype was counted ten times or more. The V call is TRBV5-1, the J call TRBJ1-2; 10 nucleotides match TRBD1. CDR3 length equals 14 residues. With V trimmed by 4 bases and J by 2 bases, 2 bases remained unmatched. Looked up from germline, CDR1 is SGHRS and CDR2 is YFSETQ. The CDR3 region has the DNA TGCGCCAGCAGCGAGGACAGGGGGAACTATGGCTACACCTTC. Protein sequence: CASSEDRGNYGYTF.

This clonotype was detected a few times. The gene calls are TRBV6-2 or TRBV6-3 and TRBJ1-1; 7 positions agree with TRBD1. CDR3 size: 16 residues. The germline gives CDR1 MNHEY, CDR2 SVGEGT. V dropped 6 bases and J dropped 0; count of bases not matched to a gene: 10. The chain's CDR3 is CASRTTGNPMNTEAFF. The CDR3 nucleotides are TGTGCCAGCAGAACGACAGGGAACCCTATGAACACTGAAGCTTTCTTT.

This clonotype was observed at least ten times. The chain joins TRBV5-6 to TRBJ1-2; D possibly corresponds to TRBD1 (6 bases). V lost 1 base and J lost 3, with 10 bases in between. There are 14 residues in the CDR3. Germline CDR1 reads SGHDT; CDR2 reads YYEEEE. The CDR3 sequence is CASSLKGQHYGYTF. CDR3 nucleotide sequence: TGTGCCAGCAGCTTGAAAGGACAGCACTATGGCTACACCTTC. Drawing the rest from reference TRBV5-6 and TRBJ1-2, the complete variable domain is DAGVTQSPTHLIKTRGQQVTLRCSPKSGHDTVSWYQQALGQGPQFIFQYYEEEERQRGNFPDRFSGHQFPNYSSELNVNALLLGDSALYLCASSLKGQHYGYTFGSGTRLTVV.

The chain joins TRBV6-6 to TRBJ2-1; D gene unclear. Trimming shortened V by 4 bases and J by 13 bases, and 14 bases separated the two germline ends. This CDR3 has 12 amino acids. CDR1 is MNHNY and CDR2 is SVGAGI in the germline V gene (reference sequence). The CDR3 spells CASSFLSETQFF. In DNA, the CDR3 is TGTGCCAGCAGTTTTCTATCAGAGACCCAGTTCTTC.

V gene TRBV7-9 combines with J gene TRBJ2-2; 8 bases align to TRBD2. The CDR3 totals 15 residues. Germline V gene sequence: CDR1 SEHNR, CDR2 FQNEAQ (reference sequence). The ends lost 6 bases at V and 0 bases at J; junction bases unmatched: 3. The CDR3 DNA reads as TGTGCCAGCAGTTCAGCGGGGGCGAACACCGGGGAGCTGTTTTTT. Translating gives CASSSAGANTGELFF.

The chain has TRBV15 and TRBJ2-1; D is unresolved. Germline loops: CDR1 LNHNV, CDR2 YYDKDF (reference sequence). V shed 6 bases and J shed 4 bases, with 16 bases lying between them. This CDR3 is 15 amino acids long. The CDR3 coding sequence is TGTGCCACCAGTCCCTGGAATCTTGAATACAATGAGCAGTTCTTC. Protein product: CATSPWNLEYNEQFF.

This clonotype was picked up many times. Its ends do not fully match the called genes, so a read error is possible. The chain employs TRBV5-1 and TRBJ2-7, with TRBD1 as a possible D gene (5 bases). Germline V gives CDR1 SGHRS, CDR2 YFSETQ. This CDR3 spans 11 amino acids. As DNA, the CDR3 is TGTGCCAGCAGCTTCCAGGGCGAGCAGTACTTC. This sequence encodes CASSFQGEQYF.

This clonotype appeared a few times. This may stem from a read error, because a much larger clone lies one nucleotide away. This chain joins TRBV24-1 and TRBJ2-1, with D uncertain. This CDR3 contains 16 residues. The germline V gene has CDR1 KGHDR and CDR2 SFDVKD. CDR3 sequence reads: CATSDPAGSAYSEQFF. The CDR3 DNA follows: TGTGCCACCAGTGATCCGGCCGGTTCCGCGTACAGTGAGCAGTTCTTC.

The V call is TRBV28, the J call TRBJ1-2, with D perhaps matching TRBD1 (5 bases). Trimming shortened V by 6 bases and J by 0 bases, and 8 bases separated the two germline ends. Germline CDR1 and CDR2: MDHEN and SYDVKM. The CDR3 extends over 13 amino acids. Here the CDR3 DNA reads TGTGCCAGCAGGAGGGGCACTAACTATGGCTACACCTTC. Translation: CASRRGTNYGYTF.

The chain joins TRBV12-3 or TRBV12-4 to TRBJ2-1; possible D gene TRBD1, 6 bases. The length of the CDR3 is 15 residues. V was shortened by 6 bases and J by 2 bases, with 14 bases between the two germline ends. The CDR3 is CASRSDRTAYNEQFF. The CDR3 DNA is TGTGCCAGCAGATCCGACCGGACAGCCTACAATGAGCAGTTCTTC.

This clonotype was observed at least ten times. The rearrangement joins TRBV6-1 to TRBJ1-1; TRBD1 matches 7 bases. The CDR3 is 13 amino acids. CDR1 is MNHNS and CDR2 is SASEGT in the germline V gene. The trim removed 6 bases at V and 1 base at J, leaving 2 bases unmatched. DNA of the CDR3: TGTGCCAGCAGCCGACAGGGGAACACTGAAGCTTTCTTT. This sequence encodes CASSRQGNTEAFF.

The chain uses TRBV20-1 and TRBJ1-2; possible D gene TRBD1, 6 bases. This CDR3 is built from 17 residues. V lost 0 bases and J 5 bases, leaving 22 bases between the germline ends. Germline CDR1 and CDR2: DFQATT and SNEGSKA (reference sequence). DNA of the CDR3: TGCAGTGCTAGAGATGGGGGCAGGGGCGCGACCCGGTATGGCTACACCTTC. This translates into CSARDGGRGATRYGYTF.

This clonotype was seen only a few times. The chain employs TRBV6-6 and TRBJ1-4; D is unclear. CDR1 and CDR2 from the germline V gene are MNHNY and SVGAGI (reference sequence). V was pared by 0 bases and J by 4 bases, with 6 bases between. This CDR3 has 14 amino acids. CDR3 DNA sequence: TGTGCCAGCAGTTACTCGACCGGTAATGAAAAACTGTTTTTT. Amino acids: CASSYSTGNEKLFF.

This clonotype was recorded a few times. The CDR3 DNA is TGCAGTGCAGTCCTTACAGGGCGTGAACAGCCCCAGCATTTT. It translates to CSAVLTGREQPQHF. The rearrangement links TRBV20-1 to TRBJ1-5; possible D gene TRBD1, 6 bases. The ends were cut back, 6 bases at V and 7 bases at J, with 19 bases in the middle. This CDR3 is built from 14 residues. CDR1 and CDR2 (germline): DFQATT, SNEGSKA (reference sequence).

This clonotype was detected a few times. V usage is TRBV3-1 and J usage is TRBJ1-2; D is uncertain. Germline assignment: CDR1 LGHDT and CDR2 YNNKEL (reference sequence). The V end lost 5 bases, the J end lost 4 bases, and 11 bases lay between the germline ends. CDR3 size: 13 residues. CDR3 loop: CASSDRASYGYTF. The CDR3 nucleotides read TGTGCCAGCAGCGACCGGGCCAGCTATGGCTACACCTTC.

The chain recombines TRBV5-1 with TRBJ2-7; possibly TRBD1 for D (5 bases). The CDR3 totals 15 residues. From germline, CDR1 is SGHRS and CDR2 YFSETQ. The V gene lost 0 bases and the J gene lost 7 bases, with 17 bases spanning the gap. The CDR3 protein is CASSLVVTDLREQYF. The CDR3 coding sequence is TGCGCCAGCAGCTTGGTTGTGACAGATTTAAGGGAGCAGTACTTC.

This rearrangement joins TRBV3-1 to TRBJ2-3; D not certain. This CDR3 is built from 14 residues. The V gene lost 5 bases and the J gene lost 2 bases, with 11 bases spanning the gap. From germline, CDR1 is LGHDT and CDR2 YNNKEL (reference sequence). CDR3 region: CASSEPQHTDTQYF. The DNA of the CDR3 is TGTGCCAGCAGCGAACCGCAACACACAGATACGCAGTATTTT.